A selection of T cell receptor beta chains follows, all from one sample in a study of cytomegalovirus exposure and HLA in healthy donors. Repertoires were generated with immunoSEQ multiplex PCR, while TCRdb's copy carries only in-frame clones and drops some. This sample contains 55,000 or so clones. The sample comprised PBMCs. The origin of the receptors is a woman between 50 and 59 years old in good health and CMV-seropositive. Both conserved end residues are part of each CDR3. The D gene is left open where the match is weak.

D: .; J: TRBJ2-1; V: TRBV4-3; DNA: TGCGCCAGCAGCCGCAGTGCAACCGACAATGAGCAGTTCTTC; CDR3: CASSRSATDNEQFF
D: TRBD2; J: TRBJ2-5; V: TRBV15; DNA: TGTGCCACCAGGGGGAGCGGGAGCCCCGAAGAGACCCAGTACTTC; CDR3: CATRGSGSPEETQYF
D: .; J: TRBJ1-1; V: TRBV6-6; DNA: TGTGCCAGCAGCCCCAGGGGCGATTTTTTCTTT; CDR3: CASSPRGDFFF
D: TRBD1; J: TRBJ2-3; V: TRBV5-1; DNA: TGCGCCAGCAGCTTGGTTGCAGGGGGCCCAGATACGCAGTATTTT; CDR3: CASSLVAGGPDTQYF
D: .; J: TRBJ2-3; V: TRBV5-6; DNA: TGTGCCAGCAGCTTGACCTCAGGGGAAAGAACAGATACGCAGTATTTT; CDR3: CASSLTSGERTDTQYF
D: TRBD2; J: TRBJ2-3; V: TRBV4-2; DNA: TGTGCCAGCAGCCTCGGGACTAGCGGGGGGTACACAGATACGCAGTATTTT; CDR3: CASSLGTSGGYTDTQYF
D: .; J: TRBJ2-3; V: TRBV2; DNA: TGTGCCAGCAGTGAACGGAAGGGGATTTCAGATACGCAGTATTTT; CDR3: CASSERKGISDTQYF
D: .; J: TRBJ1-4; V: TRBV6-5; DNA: TGTGCCAGCAGTTACTCGCGGGGGTTGAACGAAAAACTGTTTTTT; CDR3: CASSYSRGLNEKLFF
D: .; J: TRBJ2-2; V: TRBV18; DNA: TGTGCCAGCTCACCACCGTCGCTAGGGGACGGGGAGCTGTTTTTT; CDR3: CASSPPSLGDGELFF
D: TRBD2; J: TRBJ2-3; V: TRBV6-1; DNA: TGTGCCAGCAGTGATAGCGGGAGGGCCGGGAGAGATACGCAGTATTTT; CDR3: CASSDSGRAGRDTQYF
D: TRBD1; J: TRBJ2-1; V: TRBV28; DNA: TGTGCCAGCACCCTCCGGGACAGAGCGTACAATGAGCAGTTCTTC; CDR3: CASTLRDRAYNEQFF
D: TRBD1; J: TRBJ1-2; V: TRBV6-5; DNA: TGTGCCAGCAGTTCCGACAGGGGGCCGTTCTATGGCTACACCTTC; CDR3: CASSSDRGPFYGYTF
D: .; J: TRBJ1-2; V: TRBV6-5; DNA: TGTGCCAGCAGCTCCTCCGAGGAGGAAGGCTACACCTTC; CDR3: CASSSSEEEGYTF
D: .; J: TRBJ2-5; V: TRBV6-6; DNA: TGTGCCAGCAGTATGCAGGGACAAGAGACCCAGTACTTC; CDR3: CASSMQGQETQYF
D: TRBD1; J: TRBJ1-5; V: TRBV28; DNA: TGTGCCAGCATTCCGGGACAGGTGGGGGGGGCGGCCCAGCATTTT; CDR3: CASIPGQVGGAAQHF
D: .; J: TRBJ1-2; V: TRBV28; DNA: TGTGCCAGCAGTAGGTATACTAGCATTTCTAACTATGGCTACACCTTC; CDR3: CASSRYTSISNYGYTF
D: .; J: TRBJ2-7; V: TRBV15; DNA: TGTGCCACCAGCAAGGAGGAGGAAGCCGCCTACGAGCAGTACTTC; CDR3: CATSKEEEAAYEQYF
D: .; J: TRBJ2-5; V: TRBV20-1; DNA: TGCAGTGCTACTAGGTTGGAGACCCAGTACTTC; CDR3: CSATRLETQYF
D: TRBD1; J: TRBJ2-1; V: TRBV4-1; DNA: TGCGCCAGCAGCCAAGATCAGGACAGGGAGCAGTTCTTC; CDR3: CASSQDQDREQFF
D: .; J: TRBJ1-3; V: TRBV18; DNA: TGTGCCAGCTCACAGGAGACGGACACCATATATTTT; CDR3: CASSQETDTIYF
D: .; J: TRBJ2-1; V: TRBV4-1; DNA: TGCGCCAGCAGCCGCGACAATGAGCAGTTCTTC; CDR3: CASSRDNEQFF
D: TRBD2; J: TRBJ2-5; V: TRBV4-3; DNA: TGCGCCAGCAGCCAAGTGGGGGGGAAAGAGACCCAGTACTTC; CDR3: CASSQVGGKETQYF
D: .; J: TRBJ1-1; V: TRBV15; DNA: TGTGCCACCAGCAGAGGACAGAACACTGAAGCTTTCTTT; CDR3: CATSRGQNTEAFF